These 2 T cell receptor beta chains were sequenced from one sample in a study of T cells after yellow fever vaccination. TCRdb reprocessed the 5' RACE reads with MiXCR, giving one entry per CDR3 protein. The table lists 150,000 to 200,000 distinct CDR3 sequences, approximately 9.9% of them singletons. The sample in question was CD8+ T cells sorted from PBMCs, obtained 45 days after the yellow fever booster vaccination. The receptors were gathered from a man aged 18 to 29 who received the YFV17D yellow fever vaccine.

The chain has TRBV2 and TRBJ2-1; D is uncertain. Trimming left V 1 base short and J 2 bases short, with 3 bases between. The CDR3 contains 13 residues. The V gene's germline CDR1 is SNHLY and CDR2 FYNNEI. The CDR3 here is CASSEGAYNEQFF. The CDR3 DNA follows: TGTGCCAGCAGTGAAGGGGCCTACAATGAGCAGTTCTTC.

The sample holds a few counts of this clonotype. The gene calls are TRBV6-2 or TRBV6-3 and TRBJ2-1; D is undetermined. Trimming left V 2 bases short and J 2 bases short, with 4 bases between. The CDR3 is 13 amino acids. The germline CDR1 and CDR2 sequences are MNHEY and SVGEGT. CDR3 protein: CASSYAAYNEQFF. Written as DNA, the CDR3 is TGTGCCAGCAGTTACGCCGCCTACAATGAGCAGTTCTTC.